This paragraph covers one T cell receptor beta chain sequence. Measured with immunoSEQ multiplex PCR; TCRdb has only the in-frame clones, and not every one. The table records tens of thousands of clones, 65% to 85% of them present only once. This sample is part of a study of blood T cell repertoires in COVID-19. Trimming left V 3 bases short and J 3 bases short, with 12 bases between. The CDR3 is made up of 14 amino acids. Germline lookup yields CDR1 SGHRS and CDR2 YFSETQ. The V and J genes are TRBV5-1 and TRBJ1-2, with a weak D call TRBD1 (5 bases). The TCR sequence derives from a woman over 75 with acute or convalescent COVID-19. The specimen sequenced was peripheral blood. In DNA form, the CDR3 reads TGCGCCAGCAGCTCGGAGGGGCGCGACTATGGCTACACCTTC. Translation: CASSSEGRDYGYTF. The variable domain in full, completed from reference TRBV5-1 and TRBJ1-2, reads KAGVTQTPRYLIKTRGQQVTLSCSPISGHRSVSWYQQTPGQGLQFLFEYFSETQRNKGNFPGRFSGRQFSNSRSEMNVSTLELGDSALYLCASSSEGRDYGYTFGSGTRLTVV.